Each of the 16 T cell receptor beta chains below was sequenced from the same sample in a study of shared clonotypes between healthy human individuals. Some clones are missing from TCRdb's copy, which holds only in-frame ones; the method was immunoSEQ multiplex PCR. The sample lists over a million clones, 70% to 80% occurring once. Input material: memory CD4+ T cells sorted from blood. Regarding subset: CD45RA-negative fraction. These receptors were obtained from a man between 18 and 29 years old in good health.

This chain links TRBV5-1 with TRBJ2-7; unclear D gene. The CDR3 runs to 13 residues. The V and J ends lost 2 bases and 6 bases respectively, with 12 bases between them. Germline V lookup: CDR1 SGHRS, CDR2 YFSETQ. The CDR3 DNA reads as TGCGCCAGCAGCTTAGGTGGGGTTAGCGAGCAGTACTTC. It codes for CASSLGGVSEQYF.

V gene TRBV5-1 combines with J gene TRBJ2-7; possible D gene TRBD1, 5 bases. Germline values: CDR1 SGHRS, CDR2 YFSETQ. The CDR3 loop spans 14 amino acids. The V gene lost 0 bases and the J gene lost 4 bases, with 11 bases spanning the gap. CDR3 nucleotide sequence: TGCGCCAGCAGCTTGGGAGACAGAATTTACGAGCAGTACTTC. Translation: CASSLGDRIYEQYF.

On this clone: Other nucleotide sequences from this sample produce the same CDR3. The chain employs TRBV5-1 and TRBJ2-3; the D gene is possibly TRBD1 (6 bases). The CDR3 is 15 residues long. The V end was cut by 1 base, the J end by 2 bases, with 11 bases between. Germline V gene data show CDR1 as SGHRS and CDR2 as YFSETQ. The CDR3 DNA reads TGCGCCAGCAGCTTGACAGGGACATCCACAGATACGCAGTATTTT. Translating it yields CASSLTGTSTDTQYF.

CDR3 DNA: TGCGCCAGCAGTGACAGCTCTGGGGCCAACGTCCTGACTTTC. The encoded protein is CASSDSSGANVLTF. The V and J genes are TRBV5-1 and TRBJ2-6; tentatively, D is TRBD1 (5 bases). V was shortened by 5 bases and J by 0 bases, with 6 bases between the two germline ends. Germline CDR1 SGHRS, CDR2 YFSETQ. This CDR3 region has 14 residues.

The chain joins TRBV10-3 to TRBJ1-3; tentative D call: TRBD1 (5 bases). This CDR3 comprises 14 residues. Germline V gives CDR1 ENHRY, CDR2 SYGVKD. V was trimmed by 10 bases and J by 0 bases, leaving 13 bases between them. The CDR3 is CATIGGNSGNTIYF. CDR3 sequence (DNA): TGTGCCACCATCGGGGGAAACTCTGGAAACACCATATATTTT.

This clone was picked up many times. The CDR3 reads CASSLGLNEQFF. Written as DNA, the CDR3 is TGCGCCAGCAGCTTGGGGCTCAATGAGCAGTTCTTC. The chain is built from TRBV5-1 and TRBJ2-1; D is ambiguous. Trimming stripped 0 bases from V and 6 bases from J, with 4 bases between. Germline CDR1 reads SGHRS; CDR2 reads YFSETQ. The CDR3 has 12 amino acids.

This chain links TRBV7-6 with TRBJ2-2; no firm D call. Trimming removed 5 bases at V and 4 bases at J, with 8 bases between. The CDR3 has 13 amino acids. Germline values: CDR1 SGHVS, CDR2 FNYEAQ. This chain's CDR3 is CASSRFATGELFF. The DNA for the CDR3 is TGTGCCAGCAGCCGATTTGCCACCGGGGAGCTGTTTTTT. Together with reference TRBV7-6 and TRBJ2-2, the CDR3 gives the full variable domain: GAGVSQSPRYKVTKRGQDVALRCDPISGHVSLYWYRQALGQGPEFLTYFNYEAQQDKSGLPNDRFSAERPEGSISTLTIQRTEQRDSAMYRCASSRFATGELFFGEGSRLTVL.

This chain uses TRBV6-5 with TRBJ1-6; D is possibly TRBD1 (5 bases). V lost 2 bases, J lost 7 bases, and 15 bases lay in between. The CDR3 covers 16 residues. Germline V gene lookup returns CDR1 MNHEY and CDR2 SVGAGI. CDR3 nucleotides: TGTGCCAGCAGTTACGGGGGATCAAGCGGCAATTCACCCCTCCACTTT. Amino acids: CASSYGGSSGNSPLHF.

This clone was observed a handful of times. The chain is built from TRBV21-1 and TRBJ1-5; TRBD1, as called in the table, went unchecked against the DNA. TRBV21-1 is an annotated pseudogene. The CDR3 runs to 16 residues. The chain's CDR3 is CASSNGGHPSNQPQHF. The CDR3, as DNA: TGTGCCAGCAGCAATGGGGGCCATCCTAGCAATCAGCCCCAGCATTTT.

The genes are TRBV7-8 and TRBJ1-4, with a weak D call TRBD1 (5 bases). Trimming left V 5 bases short and J 2 bases short, with 9 bases between. CDR1 and CDR2 (germline): SGHVS, FQNEAQ. The CDR3 is made up of 14 amino acids. The CDR3 DNA follows: TGTGCCAGCAGCAGAGGGGACACTAATGAAAAACTGTTTTTT. Translating it yields CASSRGDTNEKLFF.

The gene calls are TRBV4-3 and TRBJ2-3; D unclear. V lost 0 bases, J lost 2 bases, and 9 bases lay in between. The CDR3 covers 15 residues. Germline V CDR1 and CDR2: LGHNA, YSLEER. The CDR3 DNA reads TGCGCCAGCAGCCAAGATCCCAGGACCACAGATACGCAGTATTTT. Protein: CASSQDPRTTDTQYF.

The V gene is TRBV11-2, the J gene TRBJ2-2, with D perhaps matching TRBD1 or TRBD2 (5 bases each). This CDR3 region has 15 residues. Germline V gives CDR1 SGHAT, CDR2 FQNNGV. The V gene lost 2 bases and the J gene lost 3 bases, with 10 bases spanning the gap. CDR3 amino acids: CASSLRDAYTGELFF. CDR3 DNA sequence: TGTGCCAGCAGCTTACGGGACGCCTACACCGGGGAGCTGTTTTTT.

V usage is TRBV28 and J usage is TRBJ2-7; D might be TRBD1 (7 bases). Germline values: CDR1 MDHEN, CDR2 SYDVKM. Trimming left V 2 bases short and J 3 bases short, with 11 bases between. The CDR3 is 14 amino acids. This chain's CDR3 is CASSLPGGIYEQYF. DNA for the CDR3: TGTGCCAGCAGTTTACCAGGGGGGATCTACGAGCAGTACTTC.

The rearrangement links TRBV11-1 to TRBJ2-2; D uncertain. The V and J ends lost 2 bases and 2 bases respectively, with 9 bases between them. The CDR3 runs to 15 residues. Germline CDR1 is SGHAT and CDR2 is FQDESV (reference sequence). The CDR3 DNA reads as TGTGCCAGCAGCTTATATCAACTTAACACCGGGGAGCTGTTTTTT. Its protein is CASSLYQLNTGELFF.

The chain employs TRBV7-9 and TRBJ1-6; D unresolved. There are 16 residues in the CDR3. Trimming cost V 1 base and J 10 bases, with 17 bases left between them. The germline CDR1 and CDR2 sequences are SEHNR and FQNEAQ (reference sequence). This CDR3 reads CASSLGSGRGNSPLHF. The CDR3 DNA sequence: TGTGCCAGCAGCTTAGGTAGCGGCCGAGGGAACTCACCCCTCCACTTT.

This clone has just one count. The V call is TRBV4-3, the J call TRBJ2-7, with D possibly TRBD1 on 5 matching bases. Trimming took 4 bases from V and 0 from J, leaving 19 bases between them. The CDR3 has 17 residues. Germline CDR1 reads LGHNA; CDR2 reads YSLEER. CDR3 loop: CASSRSHGADLSYEQYF. In nucleotides, the CDR3 is TGCGCCAGCAGCCGATCTCATGGGGCGGACCTCTCCTACGAGCAGTACTTC.